This TCR beta chain was recovered during a study of CD8+ T cells in alopecia areata. This CDR3 is built from 15 residues. J gave up 10 bases and V 4 bases, and 13 bases lay outside the gene matches. This clone was detected only once. Documented treatment: oral pan-JAK inhibitor, 5-10 mg twice daily. Sampling of alopecia areata patients yielded lesional scalp punch biopsies as well as peripheral blood. In each case, RNA was isolated and then reverse transcribed into cDNA as the sequencing template. Repertoires were generated with immunoSEQ multiplex PCR, while TCRdb's copy carries only in-frame clones and drops some. The sample has 15,000 to 20,000 clones; 59% are singletons.

The genes are TRBV23-1 and TRBJ2-1; 7 nucleotides match TRBD2. TRBV23-1 is an open reading frame whose function is uncertain. Sequenced here: skin, sampled at week 4, from a patient treated with tofacitinib. This TCR came from a human donor with alopecia areata. This CDR3 is CASSRSRQVRGEQFF. The CDR3, as DNA: TGCGCCAGCAGTCGATCTCGGCAGGTGCGGGGGGAGCAGTTCTTC.